The 27 T cell receptor beta chains below come from one sample, sequenced in a study of T cells in Graves' hyperthyroidism and ophthalmopathy. Authors of the study amplified TCR beta CDR3 regions from RNA transcripts. A set of HTBI primers served as the primers for a first-round RT-PCR of the TCR CDR3. TCRdb analysed the multiplex PCR reads with MiXCR anew, one entry per CDR3 protein. Seen here are 550,000 to 600,000 distinct CDR3 sequences, around 45% observed once, and the top ten hold roughly 19%. Sequenced material: peripheral blood or thyroid tissue (not recorded which). These receptors originate from an adult woman with Graves' disease, either hyperthyroidism or ophthalmopathy (not recorded which).

This clonotype was detected ten times or more. This chain links TRBV24-1 with TRBJ1-5, with 9 bases identical to TRBD1. Unmatched junction bases numbered 5, after V lost 0 bases and J lost 0 bases. The CDR3 loop spans 18 amino acids. Looked up from germline, CDR1 is KGHDR and CDR2 is SFDVKD. CDR3 in DNA: TGTGCCACCAGTGATTTGAGGGACAGGGATTATAGCAATCAGCCCCAGCATTTT. Translating it yields CATSDLRDRDYSNQPQHF.

This clonotype was seen at least ten times. This sequence joins TRBV6-4 and TRBJ2-7; 9 bases align to TRBD1. Germline V gene data show CDR1 as MRHNA and CDR2 as SNTAGT. The CDR3 runs 12 residues. V lost 6 bases to trimming and J lost 10 bases; unmatched junction nucleotides: 7. CDR3 coding DNA: TGTGCCAGCAGCCCAGGGACAGGGAGACAGTACTTC. Its protein is CASSPGTGRQYF.

The chain links TRBV10-3 to TRBJ2-7; TRBD1 is a possible D gene (5 bases). Trimming cost V 4 bases and J 2 bases, with 9 bases left between them. Germline CDR1 and CDR2: ENHRY and SYGVKD. This CDR3 has 13 amino acids. The CDR3: CAISGDSPYEQYF. The CDR3 nucleotides are TGTGCCATCAGTGGAGACAGCCCCTACGAGCAGTACTTC.

This sequence joins TRBV10-3 and TRBJ2-5; the D is unclear. Trimming removed 2 bases at V and 4 bases at J, with 11 bases between. The CDR3 spans 14 residues. Germline CDR1 is ENHRY and CDR2 is SYGVKD. Written as DNA, the CDR3 is TGTGCCATCAGTGAGGAGTGGGTTGGAGAGACCCAGTACTTC. Its translation is CAISEEWVGETQYF.

This CDR3 is CAISGRPGQASSYEQYF. The CDR3 nucleotides read TGTGCCATCAGTGGCCGACCGGGACAGGCGAGCTCCTACGAGCAGTACTTC. V usage is TRBV10-3 and J usage is TRBJ2-7, with 8 bases fitting TRBD1. Germline-derived CDR1 and CDR2 are ENHRY and SYGVKD. This CDR3 has 17 residues. V dropped 4 bases and J dropped 0; count of bases not matched to a gene: 11.

This clonotype appeared many times. The V and J genes are TRBV9 and TRBJ2-2; D unclear. V lost 2 bases and J 6 bases, leaving 5 bases between the germline ends. This CDR3 contains 12 residues. Germline loops: CDR1 SGDLS, CDR2 YYNGEE. The CDR3 DNA reads TGTGCCAGCAGCGTTTCCCCCGGGGAGCTGTTTTTT. Residues: CASSVSPGELFF.

A note on this clonotype: Compared with germline, one end of the junction differs, possibly owing to a read error. The gene calls are TRBV27 and TRBJ2-6; D gene uncertain. This CDR3 comprises 15 residues. The V gene's germline CDR1 is MNHEY and CDR2 SMNVEV (reference sequence). CDR3 protein: CTSSLLGSGANVLTF. The CDR3 coding sequence is TGTACCAGCAGTTTATTGGGCTCTGGGGCCAACGTCCTGACTTTC.

This chain uses TRBV9 with TRBJ1-5, with D possibly matching TRBD1 (5 bases). Trimming pared 1 base from V and 9 bases from J, leaving 20 bases between. This CDR3 is built from 16 residues. Germline CDR1 is SGDLS and CDR2 is YYNGEE. This CDR3 is CASSVTHVRGAGPQHF. The CDR3 coding sequence is TGTGCCAGCAGCGTAACACACGTCCGTGGGGCCGGGCCCCAGCATTTT. The complete variable domain, with remaining parts taken from reference TRBV9 and TRBJ1-5, reads DSGVTQTPKHLITATGQRVTLRCSPRSGDLSVYWYQQSLDQGLQFLIQYYNGEERAKGNILERFSAQQFPDLHSELNLSSLELGDSALYFCASSVTHVRGAGPQHFGDGTRLSIL.

This chain connects TRBV5-1 to TRBJ1-3, with TRBD1 matching over 9 bases. The CDR3 has 14 amino acids. CDR1 and CDR2 from the germline V gene are SGHRS and YFSETQ. V gave up 6 bases and J gave up 6 bases; unmatched junction bases: 7. Written as DNA, the CDR3 is TGCGCCAGCACAAGGACAGGGGCCGAAAACACCATATATTTT. This sequence encodes CASTRTGAENTIYF.

The chain uses TRBV15 and TRBJ2-5, with 10 bases identical to TRBD2. This CDR3 comprises 16 residues. J gave up 5 bases and V 2 bases, and 8 bases lay outside the gene matches. In germline, CDR1 is LNHNV, CDR2 YYDKDF (reference sequence). This CDR3 is CATSRNLAGVSETQYF. CDR3 bases: TGTGCCACCAGCAGAAATCTAGCGGGAGTTAGTGAGACCCAGTACTTC.

This clonotype showed up many times. This chain uses TRBV6-1 with TRBJ1-4; D uncertain. Trimming removed 4 bases at V and 7 bases at J, with 22 bases between. CDR1 and CDR2 from the germline V gene are MNHNS and SASEGT. The CDR3 has 17 residues. The CDR3 loop reads CASSAVLGRASREKLFF. As DNA, the CDR3 is TGTGCCAGCAGTGCCGTTTTAGGGCGGGCATCACGTGAAAAACTGTTTTTT.

The chain recombines TRBV15 with TRBJ1-2; D call uncertain. V dropped 0 bases and J dropped 2 bases, with 10 bases sitting between them. This CDR3 is 15 amino acids long. Germline CDR1 and CDR2: LNHNV and YYDKDF (reference sequence). The CDR3 here is CATSRDLSLNYGYTF. The CDR3 DNA is TGTGCCACCAGCAGAGATCTCAGCCTAAACTATGGCTACACCTTC.

The gene calls are TRBV9 and TRBJ2-6; the D gene could be TRBD1 or TRBD2 (5 bases each). CDR3 length equals 16 residues. V was cut by 3 bases and J by 1 base, with 11 bases left in between. Germline V gene data show CDR1 as SGDLS and CDR2 as YYNGEE. CDR3 sequence reads: CASSEGTGSGANVLTF. In DNA, the CDR3 is TGTGCCAGCAGCGAGGGGACGGGTTCTGGGGCCAACGTCCTGACTTTC.

The rearrangement links TRBV7-9 to TRBJ1-1; D may be TRBD1 (6 bases). Germline V gene data show CDR1 as SEHNR and CDR2 as FQNEAQ (reference sequence). Trimming removed 2 bases at V and 5 bases at J, with 18 bases between. The CDR3 extends over 16 amino acids. CDR3 residues: CASSLLQGGELTEAFF. The CDR3 DNA is TGTGCCAGCAGCTTACTTCAAGGGGGGGAGCTGACTGAAGCTTTCTTT. Full variable domain (remainder filled in from reference TRBV7-9 and TRBJ1-1): DTGVSQNPRHKITKRGQNVTFRCDPISEHNRLYWYRQTLGQGPEFLTYFQNEAQLEKSRLLSDRFSAERPKGSFSTLEIQRTEQGDSAMYLCASSLLQGGELTEAFFGQGTRLTVV.

The V gene is TRBV7-2, the J gene TRBJ2-5; D gene uncertain. The V gene lost 2 bases and the J gene lost 7 bases, with 8 bases spanning the gap. CDR1 and CDR2 from the germline V gene are SGHTA and FQGNSA. The CDR3 extends over 12 amino acids. The CDR3 DNA sequence: TGTGCCAGCAGCTTATTAGCAGGGACCCAGTACTTC. Encoded protein: CASSLLAGTQYF.

The sample holds many counts of this clonotype. The chain links TRBV7-8 to TRBJ2-2, with a tentative D call TRBD2 (5 bases). V lost 1 base and J lost 5, with 14 bases in between. CDR1 is SGHVS, CDR2 FQNEAQ, per germline. The CDR3 is 16 residues long. In DNA, the CDR3 is TGTGCCAGCAGCTTAGTTATAGCGCTGAAAACCGGGGAGCTGTTTTTT. Translation gives CASSLVIALKTGELFF.

The chain uses TRBV29-1 and TRBJ1-2; D might be TRBD1 (5 bases). V lost 7 bases and J 4 bases, leaving 19 bases between the germline ends. The CDR3 spans 14 residues. Germline lookup yields CDR1 SQVTM and CDR2 ANQGSEA. CDR3 residues: CSATGGDESYGYTF. CDR3 nucleotide sequence: TGCAGCGCTACAGGAGGGGACGAGAGCTATGGCTACACCTTC.

This clonotype was recorded many times. This chain connects TRBV3-1 to TRBJ2-7; 8 bases agree with TRBD1. Germline V gene data show CDR1 as LGHDT and CDR2 as YNNKEL (reference sequence). CDR3 length: 12 amino acids. V shed 5 bases and J 12 bases; nucleotides not matched to a gene: 9. DNA for the CDR3: TGTGCCAGCAGCGAAGGGTTCAGGGGGCCGTACTTC. Amino acids: CASSEGFRGPYF.

The J gene is TRBJ2-7, the V gene TRBV5-1, with D possibly being TRBD2 (5 bases). The CDR3 loop spans 16 amino acids. CDR1 and CDR2 from the germline V gene are SGHRS and YFSETQ. The ends were cut back, 2 bases at V and 3 bases at J, with 18 bases in the middle. The CDR3 DNA is TGCGCCAGCAGCTTTGGAGCGGAGAGAGACCGCTACGAGCAGTACTTC. It specifies CASSFGAERDRYEQYF.

This clonotype was observed many times. The chain uses TRBV11-2 and TRBJ2-6; D not resolved. CDR3 size: 14 residues. The germline V gene encodes CDR1 SGHAT and CDR2 FQNNGV. The V end was cut by 4 bases, the J end by 0 bases, with 4 bases between. CDR3 region: CASSYYSGANVLTF. Here the CDR3 DNA reads TGTGCCAGCAGCTATTACTCTGGGGCCAACGTCCTGACTTTC.

The chain links TRBV2 to TRBJ2-4; a possible D gene is TRBD2 (6 bases). Germline CDR1 SNHLY, CDR2 FYNNEI. V was cut by 11 bases and J by 2 bases, with 25 bases left in between. This CDR3 has 17 amino acids. The CDR3 reads CACSMGLPEGTKNIQYF. The DNA of the CDR3 is TGTGCCTGTAGTATGGGACTTCCAGAGGGCACCAAAAACATTCAGTACTTC.

With regard to this clonotype: This sequence may be a read error, since a much larger clone differs from it by one base. The chain couples TRBV7-9 to TRBJ2-7; perhaps TRBD1 as D (6 bases). This CDR3 is 13 amino acids long. Germline V lookup: CDR1 SEHNR, CDR2 FQNEAQ (reference sequence). CDR3 protein: CASNQGISYEQCF. In nucleotides, the CDR3 is TGTGCCAGCAACCAGGGGATTTCCTACGAGCAGTGCTTC.

The chain employs TRBV7-8 and TRBJ1-3; D gene unclear. The CDR3 totals 14 residues. Between the trimmed V and J ends, which lost 6 bases and 8 bases, there was a span of 17 bases. CDR1 and CDR2 (germline): SGHVS, FQNEAQ. The CDR3 coding sequence is TGTGCCAGCAGTCCGGTGGTCCAGGACCACACCATATATTTT. It is translated as CASSPVVQDHTIYF.

This clonotype was seen a few times. CDR3 loop: CASSLWMGDSPLHF. CDR3 DNA: TGCGCCAGCAGCTTGTGGATGGGGGATTCACCCCTCCACTTT. This chain links TRBV5-1 with TRBJ1-6; D perhaps matches TRBD1 (5 bases). The CDR3 has 14 residues. From germline, CDR1 is SGHRS and CDR2 YFSETQ. Trimming removed 1 base at V and 8 bases at J, with 10 bases between.

Ten or more counts support this clonotype. This chain joins TRBV6-6 and TRBJ1-6; 7 nucleotides line up with TRBD1. Germline V gene data show CDR1 as MNHNY and CDR2 as SVGAGI (reference sequence). Germline trimming cut 6 bases from V and 9 bases from J; bases unmatched to any gene: 8. The CDR3 has 14 residues. This CDR3 is CASSRDRVRSPLHF. The CDR3 nucleotides are TGTGCCAGCAGCCGTGACAGGGTCCGTTCACCCCTCCACTTT.

Here the CDR3 reads CASSEVNYGYTF. The CDR3 DNA reads TGCGCCAGCAGCGAAGTTAACTATGGCTACACCTTC. V usage is TRBV10-2 and J usage is TRBJ1-2; the D is unclear. The germline V and J ends were trimmed by 6 bases and 1 base, with 6 bases remaining between them. The CDR3 is 12 residues long. The germline V gene has CDR1 WSHSY and CDR2 SAAADI.

V usage is TRBV2 and J usage is TRBJ2-2, with TRBD2 identical over 12 bases. Germline V gives CDR1 SNHLY, CDR2 FYNNEI. V lost 5 bases to trimming and J lost 4 bases; unmatched junction nucleotides: 17. This CDR3 spans 20 amino acids. The CDR3 DNA reads TGTGCCAGCAGTTCTGAAGGGGGGACTCTAGCGGGAGGGGGCACCGGGGAGCTGTTTTTT. Amino acid sequence: CASSSEGGTLAGGGTGELFF.